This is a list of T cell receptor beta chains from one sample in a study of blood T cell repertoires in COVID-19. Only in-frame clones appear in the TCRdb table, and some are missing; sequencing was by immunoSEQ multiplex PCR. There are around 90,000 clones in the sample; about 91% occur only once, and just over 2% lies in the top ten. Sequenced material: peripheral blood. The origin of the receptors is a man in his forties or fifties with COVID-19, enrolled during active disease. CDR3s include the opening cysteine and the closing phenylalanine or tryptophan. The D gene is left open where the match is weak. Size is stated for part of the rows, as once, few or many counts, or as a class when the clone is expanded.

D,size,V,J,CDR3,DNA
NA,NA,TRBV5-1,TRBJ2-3,CASRIQESTDTQYF,TGCGCCAGCAGAATCCAGGAAAGCACAGATACGCAGTATTTT
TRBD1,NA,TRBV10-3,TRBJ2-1,CAISEDRDEQFF,TGTGCCATCAGTGAGGACAGGGATGAGCAGTTCTTC
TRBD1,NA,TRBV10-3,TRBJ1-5,CAISDNPDRRDQPQHF,TGTGCCATCAGTGACAACCCGGACAGGAGGGATCAGCCCCAGCATTTT
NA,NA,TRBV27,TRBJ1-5,CASSFSGGTQPQHF,TGTGCCAGCAGTTTTTCCGGGGGGACCCAGCCCCAGCATTTT
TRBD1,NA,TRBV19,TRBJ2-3,CASSIPLTGADTQYF,TGTGCCAGTAGTATTCCCCTGACAGGGGCAGATACGCAGTATTTT
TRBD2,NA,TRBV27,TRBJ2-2,CASRLSPGLANNTGELFF,TGTGCCAGCAGGCTGTCCCCTGGACTAGCGAATAACACCGGGGAGCTGTTTTTT
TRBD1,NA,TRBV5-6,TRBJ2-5,CASTGGTGYIETQYF,TGTGCCAGCACCGGAGGGACAGGGTATATCGAGACCCAGTACTTC
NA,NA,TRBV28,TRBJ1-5,CASITPAGNPGNQPQHF,TGTGCCAGCATCACCCCCGCCGGGAATCCGGGCAATCAGCCCCAGCATTTT
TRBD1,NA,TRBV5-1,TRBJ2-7,CASPPGTGLYEQYF,TGCGCCAGCCCCCCCGGGACAGGCCTCTACGAGCAGTACTTC
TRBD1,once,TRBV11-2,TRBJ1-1,CASSLDRGQGRGAFF,TGTGCCAGCAGCTTAGATCGGGGACAGGGTCGGGGAGCTTTCTTT
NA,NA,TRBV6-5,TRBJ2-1,CASTLSGSYNEQFF,TGTGCCAGCACTTTGAGCGGTTCCTACAATGAGCAGTTCTTC
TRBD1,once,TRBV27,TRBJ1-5,CASRPLGQGHQPQHF,TGTGCCAGCAGACCGTTGGGACAGGGTCATCAGCCCCAGCATTTT
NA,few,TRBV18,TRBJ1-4,CASSPVNRANEKLFF,TGTGCCAGCTCACCAGTCAACAGGGCTAATGAAAAACTGTTTTTT
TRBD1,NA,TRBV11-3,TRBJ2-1,CASSLETGDNEQFF,TGTGCCAGCAGCTTAGAAACAGGGGACAATGAGCAGTTCTTC
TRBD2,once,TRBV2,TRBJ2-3,CASSEKRLAGSTDTQYF,TGTGCCAGCAGTGAGAAGCGTCTAGCGGGCAGCACAGATACGCAGTATTTT
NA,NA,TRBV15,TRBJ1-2,CATSGGYYGYTF,TGTGCCACCAGTGGCGGATACTATGGCTACACCTTC
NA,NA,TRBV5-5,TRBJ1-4,CASSRDITEEKLFF,TGTGCCAGCAGCCGAGACATAACTGAGGAAAAACTGTTTTTT
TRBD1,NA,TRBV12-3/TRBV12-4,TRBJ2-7,CASSTRGREQYF,TGTGCCAGCAGTACCAGGGGGCGCGAGCAGTACTTC
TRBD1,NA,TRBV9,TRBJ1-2,CASSGRGGGQVNYGYTF,TGTGCCAGCAGCGGACGGGGTGGGGGACAGGTGAACTATGGCTACACCTTC
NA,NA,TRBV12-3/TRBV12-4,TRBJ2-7,CASRGRSSYEQYF,TGTGCCAGCAGGGGGAGGAGCTCCTACGAGCAGTACTTC
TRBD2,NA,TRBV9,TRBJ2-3,CASSPMGAGTPGQYF,TGTGCCAGCAGCCCGATGGGAGCGGGGACCCCGGGGCAGTATTTT
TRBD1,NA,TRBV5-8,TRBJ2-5,CASSLTGEETQYF,TGTGCCAGCAGCTTGACAGGGGAAGAGACCCAGTACTTC
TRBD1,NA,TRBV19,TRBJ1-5,CASSIGDRGVNQPQHF,TGTGCCAGTAGTATAGGTGACAGGGGGGTAAATCAGCCCCAGCATTTT
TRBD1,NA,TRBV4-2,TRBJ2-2,CASTTGQGNTGELFF,TGTGCCAGCACGACAGGGCAGGGTAACACCGGGGAGCTGTTTTTT
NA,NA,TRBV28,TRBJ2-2,CASSGPLTSGELFF,TGTGCCAGCAGTGGCCCCCTGACTTCTGGGGAGCTGTTTTTT
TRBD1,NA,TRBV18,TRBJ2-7,CASSPRTGGSYEQYF,TGTGCCAGCTCACCAAGGACAGGGGGCTCCTACGAGCAGTACTTC
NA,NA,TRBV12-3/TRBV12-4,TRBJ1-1,CASCRGSYTEAFF,TGTGCCAGCTGCAGGGGTTCGTACACTGAAGCTTTCTTT
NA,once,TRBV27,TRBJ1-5,CASSLFSRRGSNQPQHF,TGTGCCAGCAGTTTATTCAGTAGGCGGGGTAGCAATCAGCCCCAGCATTTT
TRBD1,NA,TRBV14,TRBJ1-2,CASSQASTGVNYGYTF,TGTGCCAGCAGCCAAGCTTCGACAGGGGTAAACTATGGCTACACCTTC
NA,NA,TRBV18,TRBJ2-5,CASSPRQEQETQYF,TGTGCCAGCTCACCACGACAGGAACAAGAGACCCAGTACTTC
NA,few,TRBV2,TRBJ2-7,CASWQGTYEQYF,TGTGCCAGCTGGCAGGGGACCTACGAGCAGTACTTC
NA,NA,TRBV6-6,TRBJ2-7,CASSYSDSSYEQYF,TGTGCCAGCAGTTACTCAGATAGCTCCTACGAGCAGTACTTC
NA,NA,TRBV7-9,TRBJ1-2,CASSQALPGYNNYGYTF,TGTGCCAGCAGCCAGGCCCTTCCAGGTTACAATAACTATGGCTACACCTTC
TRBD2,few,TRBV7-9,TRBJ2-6,CASSTRGAGANVLTF,TGTGCCAGCAGCACGCGGGGGGCTGGGGCCAACGTCCTGACTTTC
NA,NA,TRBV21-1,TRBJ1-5,CASSAETGLNQPQHF,TGTGCCAGCAGCGCTGAGACAGGATTAAATCAGCCCCAGCATTTT
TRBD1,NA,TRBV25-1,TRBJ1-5,CASSETGAGQPQHF,TGTGCCAGCAGTGAAACAGGGGCCGGGCAGCCCCAGCATTTT
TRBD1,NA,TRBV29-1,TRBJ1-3,CSVEENRGPGNTIYF,TGCAGCGTTGAAGAAAACAGGGGGCCTGGAAACACCATATATTTT
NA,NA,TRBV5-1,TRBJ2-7,CASSLVSGSSYEQYF,TGCGCCAGCAGCTTGGTATCGGGGAGCTCCTACGAGCAGTACTTC
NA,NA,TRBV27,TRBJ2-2,CASSRITGELFF,TGTGCCAGCAGCAGAATTACCGGGGAGCTGTTTTTT
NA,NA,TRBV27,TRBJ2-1,CASRDNPPTDNEQFF,TGTGCCAGCAGAGACAACCCGCCGACGGACAATGAGCAGTTCTTC
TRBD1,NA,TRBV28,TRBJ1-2,CASTTGTGSLAGYTF,TGTGCCAGCACGACCGGGACAGGGAGCCTCGCTGGCTACACCTTC
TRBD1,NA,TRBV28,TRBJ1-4,CASSMTGNEKLFF,TGTGCCAGCAGCATGACAGGGAATGAAAAACTGTTTTTT
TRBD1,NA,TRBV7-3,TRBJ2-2,CASSLQGASSGELFF,TGTGCCAGCAGCCTTCAGGGGGCAAGCAGCGGGGAGCTGTTTTTT
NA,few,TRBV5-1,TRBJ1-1,CASSSGGGTPEAFF,TGCGCCAGCAGCTCTGGTGGGGGGACCCCTGAAGCTTTCTTT
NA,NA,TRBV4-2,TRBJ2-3,CASSQAQGGGTDTQYF,TGTGCCAGCAGCCAGGCCCAAGGGGGGGGCACAGATACGCAGTATTTT